This TCR beta chain was sequenced during a study of cytomegalovirus exposure and HLA in healthy donors. About this clone itself: Antigen unknown.

In the PCR, 60 Vbeta and 13 Jbeta primers were used. Produced via immunoSEQ multiplex PCR; TCRdb's table is partial and in-frame only. Of roughly 130,000 clones listed, 75% to 90% are singletons. Study-wide results and limits: Usually a TCR sequence was rare, but some public TCRs were found in many donors. A missense variant in DCLRE1C was later tied to TCR beta V- and J-gene trimming. Accurate prediction of HLA-A and HLA-B alleles (for most subjects) was reportedly achieved from TCR beta sequences. In vitro confirmation showed three CMV-associated chains to be CMV antigen specific.

The material sequenced was PBMCs. The source is a man between 25 and 39 years old in good health and CMV-seronegative.

The CDR3 region is CAIPPPTGSYEQYF. The CDR3 DNA reads as TGTGCCATTCCGCCCCCGACAGGGTCCTACGAGCAGTACTTC. The rearrangement uses TRBV28 and TRBJ2-7; 7 bases map to TRBD1. Germline V gene sequence: CDR1 MDHEN, CDR2 SYDVKM. CDR3 length equals 14 residues. V was pared by 10 bases and J by 1 base, with 10 bases of the junction left unmatched.